This TCR beta chain was obtained from a study of cytomegalovirus exposure and HLA in healthy donors (dated by TCRdb to 2017 to 2019). Background for the entire study: An earlier analysis of several hundred of the donors reported around 280 Gb of sequence data and around 110 million unique TCR beta sequences obtained from approximately 180 million T cells. Using immunosequencing, the study profiled T cell repertoires from some 670 subjects and related those repertoires to cytomegalovirus serostatus. Along with the approximately 620-subject first cohort, a separate validation cohort of over a hundred different subjects was used. Both class I and class II loci were covered by HLA typing, at four-digit resolution. A later genetic analysis used genome-wide SNP genotypes for about three fifths of the 666 donors, treating that subset as a discovery cohort. An earlier analysis of approximately 640 of the donors applied high-throughput TCR beta sequencing to assess whether each TCR beta V gene segment acted as functional or pseudogenic. Every repertoire in the discovery cohort had been generated on one and the same sequencing platform. In the later analysis, no new phenotypic data were used to find candidate immune exposures; instead, reliance was placed on TCR beta sequences and their occurrence across donors. Of the roughly 400 genotyped donors, over 70% fell in the genetic ancestry cluster associated with self-reported Caucasian donors. An early release that covered 500 to 800 HLA-typed donors contained approximately 300 gigabases of sequencing data and tens of millions of unique TCR sequences. Alongside the repertoire data, information on donor age, sex, ethnicity and CMV serostatus was compiled. The study combined high-throughput TCR immunosequencing, statistical association of individual TCRs with disease status, and machine learning to predict cytomegalovirus infection status. The aim of the study was to test whether cataloging public T cell receptors could identify signatures of past pathogen exposure. A later analysis re-analyzed previously published TCR beta repertoires from roughly 690 donors and added high-resolution HLA genotyping to study TCR occurrence patterns. Typing coverage varied by locus: about 620-630 donors for A, B, C, DRB1 and DQB1; more than 500 for DQA1; more than 600 for DPA1; roughly 450 for DPB1. Four to six DR-DQ haplotypes were handled as single units for association and clustering, since linkage in the cohort was strong. Among roughly 370 genotyped donors of the cohort, an average of about 240,000 unique TCR beta nucleotide sequences were sequenced per donor, 15% to 20% of them non-productive. General findings and caveats noted by the study authors: The classifier was reported to diagnose cytomegalovirus status with high specificity and sensitivity in both the original cohort and the validation cohort. HLA typing was unavailable for some donors at each locus, so association tests used only the typed subset. A cluster of highly shared sequence variants was judged likely to be a technical artifact of the sequencing pipeline. In the study, around 150 TCR beta chains were listed as associated with cytomegalovirus. While some public TCRs were present in many individuals, most TCR sequences turned up only very rarely across donors. Sequencing depth was assumed to be roughly uniform across donors in the presence/absence analyses, though that assumption may not hold. Correlated functional status among segregating V segments might reflect linkage disequilibrium, but an unknown experimental factor could not be ruled out. Because counts were too low, 15 to 20 rarely observed V segments, including chromosome 9 orphons, were excluded from the earlier analysis of some 540 of the donors. Some IMGT-functional V segments, including TRBV6-2 and TRBV6-3, could not be distinguished by the 87-base-pair reads and were therefore excluded. A later analysis found that HLA-associated TCR beta chains were more clonally expanded and had lower generation probabilities than equally common non-associated chains. According to a later genetic analysis, donors in an Asian-associated ancestry cluster had fewer N-insertions in productive TCRs than the approximately 690-donor mean. Several of the top co-occurrence clusters appeared to be linked to parvovirus B19, influenza, CMV and Epstein-Barr virus, according to a later analysis. A further reported finding was that TCR beta sequences accurately predicted the HLA-A and HLA-B alleles for most subjects in the first cohort. Most CMV-associated TCR beta chains appeared to be HLA-restricted in a later analysis, and the HLA associations seemed to be driven largely by CMV exposure. The only immune exposure information available for the cohort was CMV serostatus. Three of the identified cytomegalovirus-associated TCR beta chains were confirmed in vitro to be specific for cytomegalovirus antigens. In an earlier analysis of fewer than 750 of the donors, most TCR beta V segments were observed in productive rearrangements about 87% or about 30% of the time, broadly matching IMGT annotations. According to the authors, the approach could potentially be generalized to other disease states and immunological phenotypes. This cohort had only TCR beta chains sequenced, and the lack of alpha or paired-chain data limited which features could be detected. In a later analysis, 16,951 TCR beta sequences were associated with specific HLA alleles at a false discovery rate of 0.05. Assigning TCR associations to individual alleles was difficult when HLA alleles, especially DR and DQ, strongly co-occurred. In a later analysis, TCR association rates were found to vary across HLA loci, with the most associated TCRs seen for DRB1 alleles and the fewest for HLA-C alleles. An association between a missense DCLRE1C variant and V-gene and J-gene trimming of TCR beta chains was found in a later genetic analysis and replicated in an independent cohort.

The CDR3 numbers 18 residues from cysteine through phenylalanine. Left in the record is the CDR3 DNA by itself, 54 bases read in frame from the first base. The germline V gene yields SGHTA for CDR1 and FQGNSA for CDR2. For this chain, trimming is 2 bases at the V end and 6 bases at the J end, and the number of junction bases without a gene match is 11. The library was made by the immunoSEQ multiplex PCR assay. A mixture of 60 forward primers for TCR Vbeta segments and 13 reverse primers for TCR Jbeta segments was used in the multiplex PCR. The CDR3 region of rearranged TCR beta genes was amplified from genomic DNA with a multiplex PCR assay. The amplified TCR beta libraries were sequenced on the Illumina HiSeq System as 87-base-pair reads. In the original analysis: A later analysis counted about 80 million unique TCR beta chains across the 666 repertoires, and some 12 million of these chains were shared by at least two donors. To remove PCR and sequencing errors, raw reads were error-corrected and collapsed into unique sequences using a nearest-neighbor algorithm that merged closely related sequences. V, D and J gene segments were assigned by aligning CDR3 sequences to IMGT reference sequences. For a sequence to be retained, at least a six-nucleotide match to both a V gene segment and a J gene segment was required. A rearrangement was called productive if the CDR3 had no stop codons and remained in frame with V and J, and every other rearrangement was called non-productive. Following IMGT convention, CDR3 was defined as the stretch from the second conserved V-encoded cysteine to the conserved J-encoded phenylalanine. Sequences without an unambiguous match to a single V gene segment were excluded from the earlier analysis of about 640 of the donors. In an earlier analysis of approximately 610 of the donors, V segments were called functional above 56.7% productive rearrangements and were called segregating when the between-donor standard deviation exceeded 5%. A statistical classification framework was built for diagnosing cytomegalovirus status from the catalog of TCR beta chain sequences. V and J gene assignment, in a later analysis, came from comparing TCR nucleotide sequences with IMGT/GENE-DB human TR gene sequences. A later analysis assigned CDR3 sequences and most-parsimonious VDJ recombination scenarios with the TCRdist pipeline. In a later analysis, each TCR beta chain was defined by its CDR3 amino acid sequence together with its V-gene family, and reads lacking a unique V-gene family were excluded. To address suspected cross-contamination and a sequencing artifact, a later analysis removed roughly 640 highly shared, low-generation-probability nucleotide sequences. For each public chain, a later analysis derived a clonal expansion index from normalized ranks of inferred template counts within each repertoire. In a later analysis, generation probabilities were computed with a VDJ recombination model fitted to out-of-frame rearrangements, and the resulting probabilities were checked against IGoR. A later analysis scored TCR-TCR, TCR-HLA and TCR-CMV co-occurrence with hypergeometric tests, applying a repertoire-size bias correction to TCR pairs. A later analysis estimated false discovery rates by permuting HLA or CMV assignments 20 times. A later analysis grouped co-occurring TCRs with DBSCAN, adding TCRdist sequence similarity when clustering within HLA-allele-positive subsets. Repertoires with fewer than 30,000 or more than 120,000 public chains were left out of co-occurrence clustering, as were a few repertoires with anomalous nucleotide sharing. TCRdb mirrors the immuneACCESS table, restricted to in-frame sequences. Some clones are absent from its copies; in checked studies, under half trace to an unresolved V gene, and the reason for the others is unknown. V and J calls and clone size follow that table, whereas D and trimming were derived from the DNA. This sample is represented by 150,000 to 180,000 clones; 60% to 85% of them were singletons. Roughly 4.2% of the sample is held by the ten biggest clonotypes.

In total, roughly 710 healthy bone marrow donors made up the cohort. All cohort members were sampled while nominally healthy, although unrecorded immune exposures were likely present. The donor was CMV seronegative and belonged to the group of over 350 seronegative cohort members. Every donor gave a peripheral blood sample, and the peripheral blood mononuclear cells from that sample were used for TCR beta sequencing. Genomic DNA was extracted from the blood cell samples with the Qiagen DNeasy Blood Extraction Kit. With regard to this clone: The antigen it recognizes is unknown. Nothing much larger sits one base from this clone, and base qualities are not available.

Sequenced: PBMCs. The rearrangement combines TRBV7-2 with TRBJ2-5; a stretch of 14 junction bases matches TRBD2. This clonotype originated in a woman aged 40 to 55 in good health and CMV-seronegative. The bases read TGTGCCAGCAGCTTAAAGATTCCCGGGACTAGCGGGAGTCAGACCCAGTACTTC. The resulting protein is CASSLKIPGTSGSQTQYF.